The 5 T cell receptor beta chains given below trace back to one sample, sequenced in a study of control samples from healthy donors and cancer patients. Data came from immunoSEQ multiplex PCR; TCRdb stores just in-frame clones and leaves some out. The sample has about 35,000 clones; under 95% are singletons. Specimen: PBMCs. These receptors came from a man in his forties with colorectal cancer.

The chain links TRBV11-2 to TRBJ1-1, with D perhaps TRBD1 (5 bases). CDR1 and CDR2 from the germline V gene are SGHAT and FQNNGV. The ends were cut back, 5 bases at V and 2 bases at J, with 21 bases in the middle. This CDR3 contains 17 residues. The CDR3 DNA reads TGTGCCAGCAGCCCGGAGGTGGCAGGGAGGGCCAACACTGAAGCTTTCTTT. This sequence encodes CASSPEVAGRANTEAFF. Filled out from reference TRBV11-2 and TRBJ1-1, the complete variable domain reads EAGVAQSPRYKIIEKRQSVAFWCNPISGHATLYWYQQILGQGPKLLIQFQNNGVVDDSQLPKDRFSAERLKGVDSTLKIQPAKLEDSAVYLCASSPEVAGRANTEAFFGQGTRLTVV.

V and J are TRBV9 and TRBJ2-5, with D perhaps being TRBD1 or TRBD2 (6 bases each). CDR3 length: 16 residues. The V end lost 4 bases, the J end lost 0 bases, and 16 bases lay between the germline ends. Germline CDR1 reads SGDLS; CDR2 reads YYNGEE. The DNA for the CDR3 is TGTGCCAGCAGCCCGTGGACCGGGGGCAACCAAGAGACCCAGTACTTC. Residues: CASSPWTGGNQETQYF.

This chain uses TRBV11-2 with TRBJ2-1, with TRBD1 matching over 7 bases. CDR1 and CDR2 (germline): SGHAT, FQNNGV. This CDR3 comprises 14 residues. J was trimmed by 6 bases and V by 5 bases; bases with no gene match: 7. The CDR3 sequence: CASSQGVLGNEQFF. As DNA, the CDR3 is TGTGCCAGCAGCCAGGGGGTTTTGGGCAATGAGCAGTTCTTC.

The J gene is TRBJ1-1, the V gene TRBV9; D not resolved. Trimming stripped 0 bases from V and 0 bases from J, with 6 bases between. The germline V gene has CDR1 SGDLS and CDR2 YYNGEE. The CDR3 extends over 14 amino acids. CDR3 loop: CASSVAQMNTEAFF. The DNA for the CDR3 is TGTGCCAGCAGCGTAGCCCAAATGAACACTGAAGCTTTCTTT. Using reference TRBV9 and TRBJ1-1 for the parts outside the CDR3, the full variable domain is DSGVTQTPKHLITATGQRVTLRCSPRSGDLSVYWYQQSLDQGLQFLIQYYNGEERAKGNILERFSAQQFPDLHSELNLSSLELGDSALYFCASSVAQMNTEAFFGQGTRLTVV.

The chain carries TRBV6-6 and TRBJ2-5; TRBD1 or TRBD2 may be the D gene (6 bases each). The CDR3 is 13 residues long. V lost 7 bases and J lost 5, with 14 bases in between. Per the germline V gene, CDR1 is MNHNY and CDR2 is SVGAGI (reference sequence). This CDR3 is CASTERGDETQYF. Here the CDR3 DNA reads TGTGCCAGCACCGAAAGGGGGGATGAGACCCAGTACTTC.